This is a list of T cell receptor beta chains from one sample in a study of T cell responses to AZD1222 COVID-19 vaccine. Sequenced by immunoSEQ multiplex PCR; TCRdb stores in-frame clones only, minus some. The sample has 150,000 or so clones; around 85% are singletons. This specimen was peripheral blood, taken after recovery from COVID-19. These receptors were taken from an adult who had recovered from COVID-19. CDR3s include the opening cysteine and the closing phenylalanine or tryptophan. The D gene is left open where the match is weak. Size values are once, few and many counts, or a class for expanded clones, and some rows have none.

cdr3_nt,cdr3_aa,v_call,clone_size,d_call,j_call
TGCGCCAGCAGCCTGGGGGTGGTGGTTGGATCACCCCTCCACTTT,CASSLGVVVGSPLHF,TRBV5-1,few,.,TRBJ1-6
TGTGCCAGCAGATACACCGGGACAGGGCTCTACGAGCAGTACTTC,CASRYTGTGLYEQYF,TRBV6-5,.,TRBD1,TRBJ2-7
TGCGCCAGCAGTGAGGGACAGGGGGATAATCCACCCCTCCACTTT,CASSEGQGDNPPLHF,TRBV10-2,.,TRBD1,TRBJ1-6
TGTGCCAGCAGCCCCCTCAGGGGGCGGGACACAGATACGCAGTATTTT,CASSPLRGRDTDTQYF,TRBV7-9,.,TRBD1,TRBJ2-3
TGCGCCAGCAGCTTGGCCGGTGGGGACGGCTACACCTTC,CASSLAGGDGYTF,TRBV5-1,.,.,TRBJ1-2
TGTGCCAGCAGTTTAAGAAGGGTGAGCTCCTACAATGAGCAGTTCTTC,CASSLRRVSSYNEQFF,TRBV27,.,.,TRBJ2-1
TGCGCCAGCAGCTTGAACGGTCCTAATGAAAAACTGTTTTTT,CASSLNGPNEKLFF,TRBV5-1,.,.,TRBJ1-4
TGTGCCAGCAGCTACCGGCCAAACTATGAGCAGTTCTTC,CASSYRPNYEQFF,TRBV5-4,.,.,TRBJ2-1
TGTGCCAGCAGCTTAGCCGTGCGGGTCTACAATGAGCAGTTCTTC,CASSLAVRVYNEQFF,TRBV7-2,.,.,TRBJ2-1
TGTGCCAGCAGCCCTTGGACTAGCGGGGCTTCGGCCCAGTACTTC,CASSPWTSGASAQYF,TRBV7-3,.,TRBD2,TRBJ2-5
TGTGCAAGTCGCCTCGGGACTAGCGGAGGGGAGGCAGATACGCAGTATTTT,CASRLGTSGGEADTQYF,TRBV12-2,.,.,TRBJ2-3
TGCGCCAGCAGCCCATCGGGCCCCGGGGTGGAGCAGTTCTTC,CASSPSGPGVEQFF,TRBV4-3,once,.,TRBJ2-1
TGTGCCAGCGGCTTACTAGGAGGGGGCTTAGGTGGCTACACCTTC,CASGLLGGGLGGYTF,TRBV28,.,TRBD1,TRBJ1-2
TGTGCCAGCAGTGAAATGGACAGTTTCAATCAGCCCCAGCATTTT,CASSEMDSFNQPQHF,TRBV2,.,.,TRBJ1-5
TGTGCCAGCAGTGTTCGGACAGGGGGCGGTAAAAATGAGCAGTTCTTC,CASSVRTGGGKNEQFF,TRBV27,few,TRBD1,TRBJ2-1
TGTGCCAGCAGCCTTGAACAGGGATCTAACTATGGCTACACCTTC,CASSLEQGSNYGYTF,TRBV7-9,.,.,TRBJ1-2
TGCGCCAGCAGCCCGGGGGGGACTAGCGGGAGGGTCGAGCAGTACTTC,CASSPGGTSGRVEQYF,TRBV5-1,.,TRBD2,TRBJ2-7
TGTGCCAGCAGGTCGGACGAGGGGGCCAACGAGCAGTACTTC,CASRSDEGANEQYF,TRBV2,.,TRBD1,TRBJ2-7
TGTGCCAGCGCCAACAACGCAGTCGGGGAGCTGTTTTTT,CASANNAVGELFF,TRBV11-3,.,.,TRBJ2-2
TGTGCCAGCAGCCCCTTTGGGCGGGAGAGAACCGGGGAGCTGTTTTTT,CASSPFGRERTGELFF,TRBV9,.,TRBD2,TRBJ2-2
TGTGCCAGCAGCTTGACAGGGAGCTACAATGAGCAGTTCTTC,CASSLTGSYNEQFF,TRBV7-3,.,TRBD1,TRBJ2-1
TGTGCCACCAGTGTCCTGGGACGTGGTGGGGAGACCCAGTACTTC,CATSVLGRGGETQYF,TRBV24-1,.,.,TRBJ2-5
TGTGCCACCAGCAGAGATTTCGGGGAGAGGGAGACCCAGTACTTC,CATSRDFGERETQYF,TRBV15,.,.,TRBJ2-5
TGTGCCAGCAGCCCGTCAGGTGGGAGCTCCTACAATGAGCAGTTCTTC,CASSPSGGSSYNEQFF,TRBV7-3,.,.,TRBJ2-1
TGCGCCAGCAGCCAAGTTCCAGGGGGCAGTCAGCCCCAGCATTTT,CASSQVPGGSQPQHF,TRBV4-1,.,TRBD1,TRBJ1-5
TGTGCCAGCAGCTTCGGGGCAGCCTCCTACGAGCAGTACTTC,CASSFGAASYEQYF,TRBV7-2,.,.,TRBJ2-7
TGTGCCAGCAGTTACATGGGACAGGGAGGCGAGCAGTACTTC,CASSYMGQGGEQYF,TRBV6-2/TRBV6-3,.,TRBD1,TRBJ2-7
TGTGCCAGCTCACCACCGATCACAGATACGCAGTATTTT,CASSPPITDTQYF,TRBV18,.,.,TRBJ2-3
TGTGCCAGCAGCTTATCTCTAGCGGGGGGGCTCAATGAGCAGTTCTTC,CASSLSLAGGLNEQFF,TRBV11-2,.,TRBD2,TRBJ2-1
TGTGCCACAACATCCGGGACAGCTCCCTACGAGCAGTACTTC,CATTSGTAPYEQYF,TRBV6-5,.,TRBD1,TRBJ2-7
TGTGCCAGCTCAACCACGGGAGGGACAGGGGCGAATCGGGATGGCTACACCTTC,CASSTTGGTGANRDGYTF,TRBV18,once,TRBD1,TRBJ1-2
TGTGCCAGCAGCCTAAAAAAAGATGGACAGTCCCATGGCTACACCTTC,CASSLKKDGQSHGYTF,TRBV11-2,.,.,TRBJ1-2
TGCGCCAGCAGTGAGTCGACAGGCGCTAACACCGGGGAGCTGTTTTTT,CASSESTGANTGELFF,TRBV10-1,.,.,TRBJ2-2
TGTGCCAGCAGCGTAGGGTCAGGAATACTCTCTGGAAACACCATATATTTT,CASSVGSGILSGNTIYF,TRBV9,.,.,TRBJ1-3
TGTGCCAGCAGCCCGGAGGTCGTTAGCTACGAGCAGTACTTC,CASSPEVVSYEQYF,TRBV7-9,.,.,TRBJ2-7
TGCAGTGCTAGTCGGACAGGGGCTGGAAACACCATATATTTT,CSASRTGAGNTIYF,TRBV20-1,few,TRBD1,TRBJ1-3